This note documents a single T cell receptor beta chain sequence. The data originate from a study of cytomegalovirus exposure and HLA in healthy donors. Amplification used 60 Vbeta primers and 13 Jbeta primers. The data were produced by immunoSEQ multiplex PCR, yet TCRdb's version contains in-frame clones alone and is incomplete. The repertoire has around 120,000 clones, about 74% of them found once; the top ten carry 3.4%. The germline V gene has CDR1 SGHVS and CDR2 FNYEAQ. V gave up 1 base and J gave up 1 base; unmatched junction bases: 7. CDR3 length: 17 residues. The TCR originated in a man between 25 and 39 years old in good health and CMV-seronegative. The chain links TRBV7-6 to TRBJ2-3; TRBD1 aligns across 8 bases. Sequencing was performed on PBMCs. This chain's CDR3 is CASSLGPGGRGTDTQYF. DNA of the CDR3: TGTGCCAGCAGCTTAGGTCCAGGGGGCCGGGGCACAGATACGCAGTATTTT. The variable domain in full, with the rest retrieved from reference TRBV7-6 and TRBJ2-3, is GAGVSQSPRYKVTKRGQDVALRCDPISGHVSLYWYRQALGQGPEFLTYFNYEAQQDKSGLPNDRFSAERPEGSISTLTIQRTEQRDSAMYRCASSLGPGGRGTDTQYFGPGTRLTVL.